The entry that follows covers one T cell receptor (beta chain) sequence. The antigen remains undetermined. Profiled with immunoSEQ multiplex PCR; TCRdb holds only in-frame clones, not every one. The table records 23,000 or so clones, roughly 85% of them present only once. This record comes from a study of T cells after posttransplantation cyclophosphamide. Germline CDR1 and CDR2: SEHNR and FQNEAQ (reference sequence). There are 13 residues in the CDR3. Between the trimmed V and J ends, which lost 5 bases and 1 base, there was a span of 8 bases. Sampled 1 year posttransplant, controls received myeloablative marrow transplants, methotrexate and a calcineurin inhibitor. Overall study results and limits: Skin or GI-infiltrating T cells shared few TRB sequences with blood. Donor-recipient repertoire similarity was low at 1-2 months, rising over year one. After PTCy, TRB diversity resembled that of CNI/methotrexate controls.

This chain connects TRBV7-9 to TRBJ1-2; D is possibly TRBD1 (5 bases). The TCR originated in a female patient between 25 and 45 years old who received an allogeneic stem cell transplant from an unrelated donor, was CMV-positive, and had acute and chronic GVHD. Some T cells may be the graft donor's. The sequencing used PBMCs, collected around 350 days after allogeneic stem cell transplant with calcineurin inhibitor and methotrexate. The DNA of the CDR3 is TGTGCCAGCAGCCGCGACAGTAACTATGGCTACACCTTC. As protein: CASSRDSNYGYTF. Full variable domain (missing parts from reference TRBV7-9 and TRBJ1-2): DTGVSQNPRHKITKRGQNVTFRCDPISEHNRLYWYRQTLGQGPEFLTYFQNEAQLEKSRLLSDRFSAERPKGSFSTLEIQRTEQGDSAMYLCASSRDSNYGYTFGSGTRLTVV.